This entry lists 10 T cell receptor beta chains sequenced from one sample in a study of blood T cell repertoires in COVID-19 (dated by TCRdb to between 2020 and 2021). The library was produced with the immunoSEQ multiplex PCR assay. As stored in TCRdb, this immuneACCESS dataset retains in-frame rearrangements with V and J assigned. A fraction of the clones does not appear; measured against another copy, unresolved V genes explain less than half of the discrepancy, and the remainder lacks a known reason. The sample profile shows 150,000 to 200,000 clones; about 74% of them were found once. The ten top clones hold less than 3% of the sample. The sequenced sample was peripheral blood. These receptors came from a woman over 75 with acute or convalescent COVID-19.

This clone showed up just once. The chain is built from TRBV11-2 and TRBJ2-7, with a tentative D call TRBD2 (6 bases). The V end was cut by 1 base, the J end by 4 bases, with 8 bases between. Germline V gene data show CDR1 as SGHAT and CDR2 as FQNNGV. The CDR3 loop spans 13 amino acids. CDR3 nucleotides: TGTGCCAGCAGCTTAGGGGAGGAATACGAGCAGTACTTC. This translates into CASSLGEEYEQYF.

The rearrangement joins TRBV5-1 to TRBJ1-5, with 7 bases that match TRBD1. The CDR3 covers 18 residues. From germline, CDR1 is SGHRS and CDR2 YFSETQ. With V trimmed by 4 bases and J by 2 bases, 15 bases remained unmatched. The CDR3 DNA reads TGCGCCAGCAGCGAAGGGGACAGCGCCTTTGGGGGCAATCAGCCCCAGCATTTT. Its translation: CASSEGDSAFGGNQPQHF.

DNA of the CDR3: TGTGCCAGCAGCTGGACGGGGGGCGCGGGAGAGACCCAGTACTTC. Translation: CASSWTGGAGETQYF. This chain joins TRBV11-2 and TRBJ2-5, with D possibly matching TRBD2 (7 bases). Germline V CDR1 and CDR2: SGHAT, FQNNGV. The ends were cut back, 4 bases at V and 4 bases at J, with 16 bases in the middle. This CDR3 contains 15 residues. The whole variable domain, remainder taken from reference TRBV11-2 and TRBJ2-5, is EAGVAQSPRYKIIEKRQSVAFWCNPISGHATLYWYQQILGQGPKLLIQFQNNGVVDDSQLPKDRFSAERLKGVDSTLKIQPAKLEDSAVYLCASSWTGGAGETQYFGPGTRLLVL.

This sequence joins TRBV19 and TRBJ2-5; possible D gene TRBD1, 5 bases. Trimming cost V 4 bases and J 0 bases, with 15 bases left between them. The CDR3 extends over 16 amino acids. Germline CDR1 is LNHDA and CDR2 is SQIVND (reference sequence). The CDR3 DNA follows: TGTGCCAGTAGTACGCCGGGTGACAGAAACCAAGAGACCCAGTACTTC. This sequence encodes CASSTPGDRNQETQYF.

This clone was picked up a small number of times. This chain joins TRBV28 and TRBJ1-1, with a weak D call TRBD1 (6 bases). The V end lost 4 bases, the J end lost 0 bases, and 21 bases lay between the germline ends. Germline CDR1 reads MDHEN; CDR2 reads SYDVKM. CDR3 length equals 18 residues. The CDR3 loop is CASSSLGQRAILNTEAFF. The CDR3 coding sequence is TGTGCCAGCAGTTCCCTCGGACAGAGGGCGATCCTGAACACTGAAGCTTTCTTT. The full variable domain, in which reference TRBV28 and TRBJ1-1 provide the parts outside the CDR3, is DVKVTQSSRYLVKRTGEKVFLECVQDMDHENMFWYRQDPGLGLRLIYFSYDVKMKEKGDIPEGYSVSREKKERFSLILESASTNQTSMYLCASSSLGQRAILNTEAFFGQGTRLTVV.

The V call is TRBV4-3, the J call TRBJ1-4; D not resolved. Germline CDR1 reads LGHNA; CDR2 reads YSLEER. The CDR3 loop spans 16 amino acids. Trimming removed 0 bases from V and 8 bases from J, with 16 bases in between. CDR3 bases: TGCGCCAGCAGCCAAGATCGTGGATCCTCGGGGGAAAAACTGTTTTTT. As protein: CASSQDRGSSGEKLFF.

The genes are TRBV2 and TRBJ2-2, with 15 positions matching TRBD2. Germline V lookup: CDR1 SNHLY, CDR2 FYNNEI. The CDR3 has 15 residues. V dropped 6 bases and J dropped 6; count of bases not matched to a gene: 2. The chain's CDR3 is CASSGLAGGAGELFF. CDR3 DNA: TGTGCCAGCAGCGGACTAGCGGGAGGGGCCGGGGAGCTGTTTTTT.

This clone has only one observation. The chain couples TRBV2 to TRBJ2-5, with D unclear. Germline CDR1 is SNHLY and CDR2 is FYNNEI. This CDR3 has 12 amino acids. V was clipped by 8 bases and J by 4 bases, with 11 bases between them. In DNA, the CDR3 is TGTGCCAGCGGGCTGAACGGAGAGACCCAGTACTTC. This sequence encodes CASGLNGETQYF.

The CDR3 here is CASSRTPTSGSREQYF. The CDR3 DNA reads TGTGCCAGCAGCCGTACGCCCACTAGCGGGAGCCGCGAGCAGTACTTC. The chain recombines TRBV5-4 with TRBJ2-7; 11 bases map to TRBD2. In germline, CDR1 is SGHNT, CDR2 YYREEE (reference sequence). The CDR3 runs to 16 residues. The V segment lost 4 bases and the J segment 6 bases; nucleotides outside the gene matches: 12.

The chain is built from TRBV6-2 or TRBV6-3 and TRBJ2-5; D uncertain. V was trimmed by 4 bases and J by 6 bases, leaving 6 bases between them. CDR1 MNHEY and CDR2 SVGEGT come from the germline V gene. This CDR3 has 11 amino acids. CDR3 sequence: CASSFGQTQYF. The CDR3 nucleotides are TGTGCCAGCAGTTTTGGGCAGACCCAGTACTTC.